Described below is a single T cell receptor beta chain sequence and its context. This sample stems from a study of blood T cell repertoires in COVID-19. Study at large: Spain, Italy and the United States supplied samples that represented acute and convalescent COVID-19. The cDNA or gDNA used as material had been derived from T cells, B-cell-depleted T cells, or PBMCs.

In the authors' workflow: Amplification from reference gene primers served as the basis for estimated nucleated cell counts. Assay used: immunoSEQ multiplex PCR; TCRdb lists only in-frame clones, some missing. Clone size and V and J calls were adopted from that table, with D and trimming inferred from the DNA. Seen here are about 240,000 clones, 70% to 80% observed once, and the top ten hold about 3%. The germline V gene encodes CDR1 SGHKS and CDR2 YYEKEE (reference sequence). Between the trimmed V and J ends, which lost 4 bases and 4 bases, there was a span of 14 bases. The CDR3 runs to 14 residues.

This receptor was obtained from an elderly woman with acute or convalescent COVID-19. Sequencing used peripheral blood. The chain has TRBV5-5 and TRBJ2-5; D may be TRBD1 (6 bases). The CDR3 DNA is TGTGCCAGCAGCACCGGACAGCCGGGAGAGACCCAGTACTTC. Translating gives CASSTGQPGETQYF.